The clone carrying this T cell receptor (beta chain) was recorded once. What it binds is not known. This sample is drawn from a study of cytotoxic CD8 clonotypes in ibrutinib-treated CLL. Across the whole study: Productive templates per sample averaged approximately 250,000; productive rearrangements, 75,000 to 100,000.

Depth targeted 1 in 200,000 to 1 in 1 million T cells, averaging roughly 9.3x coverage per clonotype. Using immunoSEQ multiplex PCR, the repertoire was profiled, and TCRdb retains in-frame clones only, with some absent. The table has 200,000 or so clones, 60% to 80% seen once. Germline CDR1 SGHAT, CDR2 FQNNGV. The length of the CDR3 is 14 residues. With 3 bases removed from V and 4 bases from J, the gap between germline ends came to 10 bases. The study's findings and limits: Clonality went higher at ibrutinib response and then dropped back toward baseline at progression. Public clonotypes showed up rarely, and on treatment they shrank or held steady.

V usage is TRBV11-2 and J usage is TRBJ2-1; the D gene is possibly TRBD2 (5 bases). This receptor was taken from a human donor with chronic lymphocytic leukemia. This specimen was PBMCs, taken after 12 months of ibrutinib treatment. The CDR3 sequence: CASSLGRHYNEQFF. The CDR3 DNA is TGTGCCAGCAGCTTGGGGAGACATTACAATGAGCAGTTCTTC.